Below are 3 T cell receptor beta chains sequenced from a single sample in a study of beta chain features in type 1 diabetes. Expressed TCRB transcripts were sequenced, since all the RNA that had been isolated was reverse transcribed. The table came from immunoSEQ multiplex PCR; TCRdb's copy has only in-frame clones and leaves some out. The sample contains over 300,000 clones, around 7.6% of which appear only once. The sample was central memory CD4+ T cells from blood. The receptors originated from a woman aged 18-30 years in good health.

This clone was seen a handful of times. The genes are TRBV18 and TRBJ2-1; no clear D. Per the germline V gene, CDR1 is KGHSH and CDR2 is LQKENI. The CDR3 consists of 11 residues. The ends were cut back, 1 base at V and 10 bases at J, with 5 bases in the middle. CDR3 nucleotide sequence: TGTGCCAGCTCACCACAATCGGAGCAGTTCTTC. It specifies CASSPQSEQFF.

This clone has a handful of counts. The genes are TRBV29-1 and TRBJ2-5, with D perhaps TRBD1 (5 bases). CDR1 and CDR2 (germline): SQVTM, ANQGSEA. Between the trimmed V and J ends, which lost 4 bases and 5 bases, there was a span of 14 bases. This CDR3 comprises 13 residues. In DNA, the CDR3 is TGCAGCGTTGTGTCTCATGGGGCGGAGACCCAGTACTTC. It translates to CSVVSHGAETQYF.

This chain joins TRBV18 and TRBJ2-1, with D hard to call. Trimming removed 2 bases at V and 9 bases at J, with 17 bases between. CDR1 is KGHSH, CDR2 LQKENI, per germline. This CDR3 comprises 15 residues. CDR3 amino acids: CASSPSLQEKSEQFF. CDR3 nucleotides: TGTGCCAGCTCACCATCTCTCCAGGAAAAGAGTGAGCAGTTCTTC. The complete variable domain, with remaining parts taken from reference TRBV18 and TRBJ2-1, reads NAGVMQNPRHLVRRRGQEARLRCSPMKGHSHVYWYRQLPEEGLKFMVYLQKENIIDESGMPKERFSAEFPKEGPSILRIQQVVRGDSAAYFCASSPSLQEKSEQFFGPGTRLTVL.